These 8 T cell receptor beta chains originate from one sample sequenced in a study of graft-versus-host responses after intestinal transplantation (dated by TCRdb to the early 2020s). Receptors were amplified or captured by the immunoSEQ multiplex PCR assay. The table comes from immuneACCESS by way of TCRdb, which keeps in-frame sequences with V and J called. Part of the clones is missing from these tables; in studies checked, under half for an unresolved V gene and the rest for unknown reasons. The sample table contains approximately 20,000 clones; only one count was recorded for 80% to 90% of them. In total, the top ten clones hold under 6.5% of the sample. The input for sequencing was PBMCs, taken roughly 64 days after intestinal transplantation. These receptors originate from a human patient who received an intestinal transplant, so some T cells may come from the graft donor.

The rearrangement joins TRBV10-3 to TRBJ2-7; 8 positions match TRBD1. The CDR3 contains 13 residues. Germline assignment: CDR1 ENHRY and CDR2 SYGVKD. V was pared by 7 bases and J by 3 bases, with 5 bases of the junction left unmatched. Here the CDR3 DNA reads TGTGCCATCAATAGAGGACAGGGCTACGAGCAGTACTTC. This codes for CAINRGQGYEQYF.

The chain uses TRBV16 and TRBJ2-3, with D perhaps matching TRBD2 (5 bases). The CDR3 extends over 14 amino acids. V gave up 7 bases and J gave up 4 bases, with 15 bases separating them. Germline V gene data show CDR1 as KGHSY and CDR2 as FQNENV. The CDR3 is CASNGVLAADTQYF. The CDR3 nucleotides are TGTGCCAGCAACGGGGTCCTCGCGGCAGATACGCAGTATTTT.

The CDR3 bases are TGTGCCTGGGGACAGGGAAAACTGTTTTTT. This gives the protein CAWGQGKLFF. The chain recombines TRBV30 with TRBJ1-4, with 8 bases aligning to TRBD1. The junction had 0 bases not matched to a gene; V was cut back by 5 bases and J by 10 bases. Germline V gene sequence: CDR1 GTSNPN, CDR2 SVGIG (reference sequence). The CDR3 extends over 10 amino acids.

Only one count was recorded for this clone. This chain uses TRBV5-6 with TRBJ2-3; 12 nucleotides align to TRBD2. The V gene's germline CDR1 is SGHDT and CDR2 YYEEEE. This CDR3 has 18 residues. V lost 2 bases to trimming and J lost 1 base; unmatched junction nucleotides: 8. The CDR3 spells CASSFGLAGGFGTDTQYF. Here the CDR3 DNA reads TGTGCCAGCAGCTTCGGGCTAGCGGGGGGGTTCGGCACAGATACGCAGTATTTT.

The chain carries TRBV25-1 and TRBJ2-5; TRBD2 agrees at 11 bases. Per germline, CDR1 MGHDK and CDR2 SYGVNS. The V and J ends lost 3 bases and 1 base, in that order; junction bases with no gene match: 7. The CDR3 runs to 17 residues. The CDR3 is CASSDSSGGIRQETQYF. CDR3 in DNA: TGTGCCAGCAGTGATTCTAGCGGGGGGATTCGCCAAGAGACCCAGTACTTC. Full variable domain (missing parts from reference TRBV25-1 and TRBJ2-5): EADIYQTPRYLVIGTGKKITLECSQTMGHDKMYWYQQDPGMELHLIHYSYGVNSTEKGDLSSESTVSRIRTEHFPLTLESARPSHTSQYLCASSDSSGGIRQETQYFGPGTRLLVL.

The count of this clone is one. The chain employs TRBV2 and TRBJ2-3, with 8 bases lining up with TRBD2. The germline CDR1 and CDR2 sequences are SNHLY and FYNNEI. There are 14 residues in the CDR3. Losses at the gene ends were 3 bases for V and 6 bases for J; bases not matched to a gene: 5. The CDR3: CASSESTSGDTQYF. The CDR3 DNA reads TGTGCCAGCAGTGAGTCTACTAGCGGCGATACGCAGTATTTT.

V is TRBV5-1 and J is TRBJ2-1; TRBD2 matches at 11 bases. Germline lookup yields CDR1 SGHRS and CDR2 YFSETQ. Trimming removed 2 bases from V and 6 bases from J; junction bases left unmatched: 4. This CDR3 is built from 15 residues. CDR3 region: CASSFGTSGFNEQFF. Here the CDR3 DNA reads TGCGCCAGCAGCTTCGGGACTAGCGGCTTCAATGAGCAGTTCTTC.

This clone was counted once. The chain carries TRBV10-1 and TRBJ1-1, with 8 nucleotides matching TRBD1. Germline CDR1 WNHNN, CDR2 SYGVQD (reference sequence). V trimming: 2 bases; J trimming: 7 bases; junction bases outside the gene matches: 9. The CDR3 has 15 residues. The DNA for the CDR3 is TGCGCCAGCAGTGAGCGGACAGGGCGGCGGGGTGAAGCTTTCTTT. Residues: CASSERTGRRGEAFF.